This T cell receptor beta chain derives from a study of blood T cell repertoires in COVID-19. Study at large: Spain, Italy and the United States supplied samples that represented acute and convalescent COVID-19. T cells, B-cell-depleted T cells, or PBMCs provided the cDNA or gDNA that served as material.

Original processing methods: The assay estimated nucleated cells by amplifying reference gene primers. The assay was immunoSEQ multiplex PCR, and TCRdb's table has in-frame clones only and misses some. Clone size and V and J calls were adopted from that table, with D and trimming inferred from the DNA. The top ten clones hold less than 2% of a sample with roughly 140,000 clones, about 87% of them seen once. V dropped 4 bases and J dropped 0 bases, with 15 bases sitting between them. The germline V gene has CDR1 GTSNPN and CDR2 SVGIG (reference sequence). The CDR3 covers 15 residues. The TCR originated in a woman aged 45-59 years with acute or convalescent COVID-19. The J gene is TRBJ1-2, the V gene TRBV30; TRBD1 is a possible D gene (6 bases). Sample: peripheral blood. CDR3 amino acids: CAWTGTRKSNYGYTF. The CDR3 nucleotides read TGTGCCTGGACAGGGACAAGAAAATCTAACTATGGCTACACCTTC.